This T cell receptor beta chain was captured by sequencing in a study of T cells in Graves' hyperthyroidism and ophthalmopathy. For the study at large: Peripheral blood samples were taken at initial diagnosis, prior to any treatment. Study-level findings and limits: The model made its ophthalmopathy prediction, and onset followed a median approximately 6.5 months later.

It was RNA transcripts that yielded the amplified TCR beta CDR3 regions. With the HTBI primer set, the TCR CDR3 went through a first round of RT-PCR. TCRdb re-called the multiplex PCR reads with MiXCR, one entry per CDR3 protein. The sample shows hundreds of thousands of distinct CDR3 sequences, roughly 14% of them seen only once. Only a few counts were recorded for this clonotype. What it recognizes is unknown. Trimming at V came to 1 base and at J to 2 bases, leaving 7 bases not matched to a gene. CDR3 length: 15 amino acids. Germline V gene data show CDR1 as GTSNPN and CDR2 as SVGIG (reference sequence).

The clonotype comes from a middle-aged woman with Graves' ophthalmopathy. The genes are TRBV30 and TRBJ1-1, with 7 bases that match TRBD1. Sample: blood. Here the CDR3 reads CAWSGMTGLNTEAFF. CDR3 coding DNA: TGTGCCTGGAGTGGGATGACAGGGTTAAACACTGAAGCTTTCTTT.